This TCR beta chain is from a study of blood T cell repertoires in COVID-19. The CDR3 covers 13 residues. V lost 3 bases, J lost 1 base, and 9 bases lay in between. Germline CDR1 is GTSNPN and CDR2 is SVGIG (reference sequence). Using immunoSEQ multiplex PCR, the repertoire was profiled, and TCRdb retains in-frame clones only, with some absent. The repertoire includes around 150,000 clones, around 86% of them detected once, and 2.5% to 4% sits in the top ten. Source material: peripheral blood. This TCR was recovered from a man between 65 and 85 years old with acute or convalescent COVID-19. This chain uses TRBV30 with TRBJ2-5; possible D gene TRBD1, 6 bases. The CDR3, as DNA: TGTGCCTGGAGCACAGGGCTCCAAGAGACCCAGTACTTC. It translates to CAWSTGLQETQYF.